A selection of T cell receptor beta chains follows, all from one sample in a study of cytomegalovirus exposure and HLA in healthy donors. The method was immunoSEQ multiplex PCR; TCRdb's version includes in-frame clones alone and lacks a portion of them. The sample comprises around 160,000 clones, nearly 80% of which are singletons, and 2.5% to 3.5% rests with the top ten. The source material was PBMCs. Receptor source: a man aged 35-49 years in good health and CMV-seropositive. CDR3s include the opening cysteine and the closing phenylalanine or tryptophan. Fields, in order: V gene, D gene, J gene, clone size, CDR3 protein, CDR3 DNA. The D gene is left open where the match is weak. The size field is filled for only some rows; it gives once, few, many or a size class.

>TRBV13|NA|TRBJ2-2|few
CASSLGLRLAGELFF
TGTGCCAGCAGCTTAGGCCTGCGGCTAGCCGGGGAGCTGTTTTTT
>TRBV19|NA|TRBJ2-1|NA
CASSTGGGSDEQFF
TGTGCCAGTAGTACCGGGGGCGGGAGCGATGAGCAGTTCTTC
>TRBV7-2|NA|TRBJ2-6|many
CASSLGQLDSGANVLTF
TGTGCCAGCAGCTTAGGACAGCTCGACTCTGGGGCCAACGTCCTGACTTTC
>TRBV10-3|NA|TRBJ2-1|NA
CAIRAGGTPYNEQFF
TGTGCCATCAGGGCCGGCGGGACCCCCTACAATGAGCAGTTCTTC
>TRBV4-2|NA|TRBJ2-3|NA
CASSQDILALVMGTDTQYF
NA
>TRBV19|TRBD2|TRBJ2-1|NA
CASIPGLALSYNEQFF
TGTGCCAGTATCCCGGGACTAGCTCTTTCCTACAATGAGCAGTTCTTC
>TRBV6-1|TRBD1|TRBJ1-5|NA
CASSEEVGQGWNQPQHF
TGTGCCAGCAGTGAAGAGGTGGGACAGGGTTGGAATCAGCCCCAGCATTTT
>TRBV7-2|NA|TRBJ2-3|NA
CASSLVRQGDTQYF
TGTGCCAGCAGCTTAGTTAGGCAGGGAGATACGCAGTATTTT
>TRBV28|TRBD1|TRBJ1-5|NA
CASSLTGGNQPQHF
TGTGCCAGCAGTTTGACAGGGGGGAATCAGCCCCAGCATTTT
>TRBV7-9|NA|TRBJ2-5|few
CASSSTGGAGGTQYF
TGTGCCAGCAGCTCCACGGGCGGGGCAGGGGGGACCCAGTACTTC
>TRBV6-1|TRBD1|TRBJ2-2|NA
CASVEGADTGELFF
TGTGCCAGCGTCGAGGGGGCAGACACCGGGGAGCTGTTTTTT
>TRBV19|TRBD1|TRBJ2-7|NA
CASRDSDRLTYEQYF
TGTGCCAGTAGGGATTCGGACAGGTTGACCTACGAGCAGTACTTC
>TRBV5-1|NA|TRBJ2-1|NA
CASSLNTALGVSEQFF
TGCGCCAGCAGCTTGAATACGGCCCTTGGAGTCAGTGAGCAGTTCTTC
>TRBV28|TRBD1|TRBJ2-2|NA
CASRSGQTPGELFF
TGTGCCAGCAGGTCGGGACAGACACCCGGGGAGCTGTTTTTT
>TRBV10-1|NA|TRBJ2-3|NA
CASNPGGTDTQYF
TGCGCCAGCAATCCAGGGGGCACAGATACGCAGTATTTT
>TRBV5-1|TRBD2|TRBJ2-7|NA
CASSSTSGIYEQYF
TGCGCCAGCAGCTCTACTAGCGGAATCTACGAGCAGTACTTC
>TRBV2|TRBD1|TRBJ1-2|NA
CASRTGGYNYGYTF
TGTGCCAGCAGAACAGGGGGTTATAACTATGGCTACACCTTC
>TRBV9|TRBD1|TRBJ1-3|NA
CASSHRLDRAGNTIYF
TGTGCCAGCAGCCATCGGTTAGACAGGGCTGGAAACACCATATATTTT
>TRBV7-2|NA|TRBJ1-2|NA
CASSLDRWGYTF
TGTGCCAGCAGCTTAGACAGGTGGGGCTACACCTTC
>TRBV10-3|NA|TRBJ2-7|NA
CAISDPPSARSSYEQYF
TGTGCCATCAGTGATCCGCCTAGCGCCAGGAGCTCCTACGAGCAGTACTTC
>TRBV11-2|NA|TRBJ2-7|NA
CASSSSRGNSYEQYF
TGTGCCAGCAGCTCCTCTAGAGGGAACTCCTACGAGCAGTACTTC
>TRBV7-2|TRBD2|TRBJ2-3|NA
CASSLRLAGKDTQYF
TGTGCCAGCAGCTTGAGACTAGCGGGAAAAGATACGCAGTATTTT
>TRBV7-8|NA|TRBJ2-3|NA
CASSPTDTSTDTQYF
TGTGCCAGCAGCCCGACAGACACTAGCACAGATACGCAGTATTTT
>TRBV9|TRBD2|TRBJ2-3|NA
CASSVRRELGDTQYF
TGTGCCAGCAGCGTTCGGCGGGAGTTGGGTGATACGCAGTATTTT
>TRBV10-3|TRBD1|TRBJ1-4|few
CAIRTPGQGLEKLFF
TGTGCCATCAGAACACCGGGACAGGGACTTGAAAAACTGTTTTTT
>TRBV6-1|TRBD1|TRBJ1-1|NA
CASSEGQGLKF
TGTGCCAGCAGTGAAGGACAGGGTTTGAAGTTT
>TRBV5-6|NA|TRBJ2-3|few
CASSLVPRGWGTDTQYF
TGTGCCAGCAGCTTGGTACCCAGGGGTTGGGGCACAGATACGCAGTATTTT
>TRBV9|NA|TRBJ1-5|NA
CASGGHQPQHF
TGTGCCAGCGGAGGACATCAGCCCCAGCATTTT
>TRBV5-6|TRBD1|TRBJ1-6|NA
CASSYDRGVNSPLHF
TGTGCCAGCAGCTACGACAGGGGCGTCAATTCACCCCTCCACTTT
>TRBV7-6|TRBD1|TRBJ1-1|NA
CASSPERTGSIGAFF
TGTGCCAGCAGCCCCGAACGGACAGGATCGATAGGGGCTTTCTTT
>TRBV30|NA|TRBJ2-1|NA
CAWSRNQGQFF
TGTGCCTGGAGTAGGAACCAGGGGCAGTTCTTC
>TRBV30|NA|TRBJ2-7|NA
CAWNTGNSYEQYF
TGTGCCTGGAATACAGGTAACTCCTACGAGCAGTACTTC
>TRBV2|TRBD2|TRBJ2-2|NA
CASRGAGGVGTGELFF
TGTGCCAGCAGGGGAGCGGGAGGGGTCGGGACCGGGGAGCTGTTTTTT
>TRBV27|NA|TRBJ2-3|NA
CASRQSLTDTQYF
TGTGCCAGCAGACAGAGCCTCACAGATACGCAGTATTTT
>TRBV19|TRBD1|TRBJ1-4|NA
CASNPVPGQGTNEKLFF
TGTGCCAGTAATCCGGTCCCGGGACAGGGAACTAATGAAAAACTGTTTTTT
>TRBV6-5|NA|TRBJ1-1|NA
CASTRAGGATEAFF
TGTGCCAGCACCCGAGCCGGGGGAGCCACTGAAGCTTTCTTT